The rows below give T cell receptor beta chains drawn from one sample of a study of patients and donors after allogeneic stem cell transplantation. TCRdb redid the calling of the RT-PCR reads with MiXCR, one entry per CDR3 protein. The data contain 800,000 to 1,000,000 distinct CDR3 sequences, roughly 18% of them singletons. What was sequenced was blood, either unsorted or a sorted T cell fraction (not recorded which). The receptors originated from a human donor who was either an allogeneic HSCT recipient or a stem cell or donor lymphocyte infusion donor (not recorded which). It is not recorded whose cells these are; they may come from a transplant donor. Each CDR3 is given with its conserved first and last residue. The order of the fields is V gene, clone size, D gene, J gene, CDR3 protein, CDR3 DNA. The D gene is left open where the match is weak. Clone size is not always given. Where it is, it says once, few, many or a class for expanded clones.

v_call: TRBV4-1
clone_size: .
d_call: TRBD2
j_call: TRBJ2-2
cdr3_aa: CASSQERTSGSVSSNGELFF
cdr3_nt: TGCGCCAGCAGCCAAGAACGGACTAGCGGGAGCGTTAGTTCCAACGGGGAGCTGTTTTTT

v_call: TRBV20-1
clone_size: few
d_call: TRBD2
j_call: TRBJ2-7
cdr3_aa: CSAIAGGGYEQYF
cdr3_nt: TGCAGTGCTATAGCGGGGGGGGGCTACGAGCAGTACTTC

v_call: TRBV20-1
clone_size: few
d_call: .
j_call: TRBJ1-2
cdr3_aa: CSARDEGGGGYTF
cdr3_nt: TGCAGTGCTAGAGATGAAGGGGGAGGTGGCTACACCTTC

v_call: TRBV20-1
clone_size: .
d_call: .
j_call: TRBJ1-1
cdr3_aa: CSARPSSGTMNTEAFF
cdr3_nt: TGCAGTGCTAGACCGTCTTCCGGGACAATGAACACTGAAGCTTTCTTT

v_call: TRBV6-5
clone_size: many
d_call: .
j_call: TRBJ2-7
cdr3_aa: CASSYSGEVSYEQYF
cdr3_nt: TGTGCCAGCAGTTACTCAGGGGAAGTAAGCTACGAGCAGTACTTC

v_call: TRBV4-2
clone_size: many
d_call: TRBD2
j_call: TRBJ2-3
cdr3_aa: CASSHLRTSGLSTDTQYF
cdr3_nt: TGTGCCAGCAGCCACTTAAGGACTAGCGGGCTTAGCACAGATACGCAGTATTTT

v_call: TRBV6-1
clone_size: .
d_call: TRBD1
j_call: TRBJ2-7
cdr3_aa: CASSRRTGGSYEQYF
cdr3_nt: TGTGCCAGCAGCCGCCGGACAGGGGGCTCCTACGAGCAGTACTTC

v_call: TRBV19
clone_size: few
d_call: TRBD1
j_call: TRBJ2-2
cdr3_aa: CASQGQLNTGELFF
cdr3_nt: TGTGCCAGTCAGGGACAGCTGAACACCGGGGAGCTGTTTTTT

v_call: TRBV29-1
clone_size: .
d_call: TRBD2
j_call: TRBJ2-1
cdr3_aa: CSVEYGLAGYSYNEQFF
cdr3_nt: TGCAGCGTTGAATACGGACTAGCGGGCTATTCCTACAATGAGCAGTTCTTC

v_call: TRBV6-2/TRBV6-3
clone_size: .
d_call: .
j_call: TRBJ2-6
cdr3_aa: CASKTVLSGANVLTF
cdr3_nt: TGTGCCAGCAAGACAGTTCTCTCTGGGGCCAACGTCCTGACTTTC

v_call: TRBV24-1
clone_size: few
d_call: .
j_call: TRBJ2-2
cdr3_aa: CATSDLGRGNTGELFF
cdr3_nt: TGTGCCACCAGTGATTTGGGCAGGGGGAACACCGGGGAGCTGTTTTTT

v_call: TRBV7-7
clone_size: .
d_call: TRBD2
j_call: TRBJ2-1
cdr3_aa: CASSLGSGSHNEQFF
cdr3_nt: TGTGCCAGCAGCTTGGGTAGCGGGAGTCACAATGAGCAGTTCTTC

v_call: TRBV2
clone_size: .
d_call: .
j_call: TRBJ1-3
cdr3_aa: CASRGDGNTIYF
cdr3_nt: TGTGCCAGCAGGGGCGATGGAAACACCATATATTTT

v_call: TRBV12-3/TRBV12-4
clone_size: few
d_call: TRBD2
j_call: TRBJ2-7
cdr3_aa: CASRGLAGGNLYEQYF
cdr3_nt: TGTGCCAGCAGGGGACTAGCGGGAGGCAACCTCTACGAGCAGTACTTC

v_call: TRBV20-1
clone_size: .
d_call: .
j_call: TRBJ2-7
cdr3_aa: CSASPRVDRRNEQYF
cdr3_nt: TGCAGTGCTAGCCCCCGGGTTGACCGACGGAACGAGCAGTACTTC

v_call: TRBV5-1
clone_size: few
d_call: .
j_call: TRBJ1-1
cdr3_aa: CASSLGTTMNTEAFF
cdr3_nt: TGCGCCAGCAGCTTGGGGACAACTATGAACACTGAAGCTTTCTTT

v_call: TRBV5-6
clone_size: few
d_call: .
j_call: TRBJ1-1
cdr3_aa: CASSLRVSSANTEAFF
cdr3_nt: TGTGCCAGCAGCCTCCGTGTGAGCAGCGCGAACACTGAAGCTTTCTTT

v_call: TRBV4-1
clone_size: few
d_call: .
j_call: TRBJ2-1
cdr3_aa: CASSQVPPPSSNEQFF
cdr3_nt: TGCGCCAGCAGCCAAGTCCCTCCCCCTAGTAGCAATGAGCAGTTCTTC

v_call: TRBV9
clone_size: .
d_call: .
j_call: TRBJ1-2
cdr3_aa: CASSVRDTRNYGYTF
cdr3_nt: TGTGCCAGCAGCGTCCGGGACACCAGAAACTATGGCTACACCTTC

v_call: TRBV5-1
clone_size: few
d_call: .
j_call: TRBJ2-1
cdr3_aa: CASSLGNTYNEQFF
cdr3_nt: TGCGCCAGCAGCTTGGGAAACACGTACAATGAGCAGTTCTTC

v_call: TRBV5-1
clone_size: .
d_call: .
j_call: TRBJ1-1
cdr3_aa: CASSLVPGNKAEAFF
cdr3_nt: TGCGCCAGCAGCTTGGTTCCAGGGAATAAGGCTGAAGCTTTCTTT

v_call: TRBV3-1
clone_size: .
d_call: .
j_call: TRBJ1-1
cdr3_aa: CASSQEVGAGRNTEAFF
cdr3_nt: TGTGCCAGCAGCCAGGAAGTGGGGGCAGGAAGGAACACTGAAGCTTTCTTT

v_call: TRBV7-3
clone_size: many
d_call: .
j_call: TRBJ1-1
cdr3_aa: CASSSTGLSTEAFF
cdr3_nt: TGTGCCAGCAGCTCTACAGGGTTGAGCACTGAAGCTTTCTTT

v_call: TRBV7-6
clone_size: .
d_call: TRBD2
j_call: TRBJ2-7
cdr3_aa: CASRLGLAGDEQYF
cdr3_nt: TGTGCCAGCAGACTCGGACTAGCGGGAGACGAGCAGTACTTC

v_call: TRBV20-1
clone_size: .
d_call: TRBD1
j_call: TRBJ1-5
cdr3_aa: CSARDSDRGDHQPQHF
cdr3_nt: TGCAGTGCTAGAGACTCGGACAGGGGGGACCATCAGCCCCAGCATTTT

v_call: TRBV30
clone_size: .
d_call: TRBD1
j_call: TRBJ2-7
cdr3_aa: CAWSVFTGAHEQYF
cdr3_nt: TGTGCCTGGAGTGTATTCACAGGGGCGCACGAGCAGTACTTC

v_call: TRBV6-2/TRBV6-3
clone_size: few
d_call: .
j_call: TRBJ2-5
cdr3_aa: CASSRQVIVQETQYF
cdr3_nt: TGTGCCAGCAGTCGACAGGTTATAGTACAAGAGACCCAGTACTTC

v_call: TRBV29-1
clone_size: few
d_call: TRBD2
j_call: TRBJ2-1
cdr3_aa: CSVPRGSGDEQFF
cdr3_nt: TGCAGCGTCCCGCGGGGGAGCGGGGATGAGCAGTTCTTC

v_call: TRBV6-1
clone_size: .
d_call: .
j_call: TRBJ1-1
cdr3_aa: CASSEKGVSGAFF
cdr3_nt: TGTGCCAGCAGTGAAAAAGGTGTGTCGGGAGCTTTCTTT

v_call: TRBV2
clone_size: few
d_call: .
j_call: TRBJ1-2
cdr3_aa: CASSPHQGPRGGYTF
cdr3_nt: TGTGCCAGCAGTCCACACCAGGGCCCAAGGGGGGGCTACACCTTC